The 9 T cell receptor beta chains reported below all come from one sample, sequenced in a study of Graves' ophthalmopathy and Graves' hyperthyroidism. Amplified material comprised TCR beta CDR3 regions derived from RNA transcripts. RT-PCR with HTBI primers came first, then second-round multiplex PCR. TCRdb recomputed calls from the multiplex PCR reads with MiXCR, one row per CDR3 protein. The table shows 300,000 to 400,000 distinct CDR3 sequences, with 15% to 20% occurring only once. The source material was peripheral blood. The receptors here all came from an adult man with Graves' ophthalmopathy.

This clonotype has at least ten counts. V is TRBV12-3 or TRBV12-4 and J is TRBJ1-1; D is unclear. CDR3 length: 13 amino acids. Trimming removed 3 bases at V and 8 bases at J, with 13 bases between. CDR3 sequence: CASSFPEIAEAFF. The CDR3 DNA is TGTGCCAGCAGTTTTCCCGAGATAGCCGAAGCTTTCTTT.

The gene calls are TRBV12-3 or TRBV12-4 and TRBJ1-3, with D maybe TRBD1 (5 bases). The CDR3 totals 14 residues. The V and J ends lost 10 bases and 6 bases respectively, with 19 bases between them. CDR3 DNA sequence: TGTGCCATCCCTTCGGGGCAGGGTGAAAACACCATATATTTT. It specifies CAIPSGQGENTIYF.

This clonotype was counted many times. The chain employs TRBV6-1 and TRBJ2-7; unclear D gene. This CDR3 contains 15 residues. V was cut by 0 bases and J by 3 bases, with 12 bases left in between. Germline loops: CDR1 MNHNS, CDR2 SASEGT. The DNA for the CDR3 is TGTGCCAGCAGTGAAGCCCCGGCAGCACACTACGAGCAGTACTTC. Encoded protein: CASSEAPAAHYEQYF.

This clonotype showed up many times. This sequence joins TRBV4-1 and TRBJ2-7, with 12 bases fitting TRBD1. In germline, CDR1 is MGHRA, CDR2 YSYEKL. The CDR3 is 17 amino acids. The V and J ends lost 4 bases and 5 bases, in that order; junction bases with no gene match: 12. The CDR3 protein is CASSPGQGAARSDEQYF. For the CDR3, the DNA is TGCGCCAGCAGCCCGGGACAGGGGGCGGCGCGGTCGGACGAGCAGTACTTC.

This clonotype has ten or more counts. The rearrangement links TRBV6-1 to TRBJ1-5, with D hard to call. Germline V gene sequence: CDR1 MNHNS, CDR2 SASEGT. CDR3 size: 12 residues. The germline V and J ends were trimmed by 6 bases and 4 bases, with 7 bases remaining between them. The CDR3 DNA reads TGTGCCAGCAGCGACGGAAATCAGCCCCAGCATTTT. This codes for CASSDGNQPQHF.

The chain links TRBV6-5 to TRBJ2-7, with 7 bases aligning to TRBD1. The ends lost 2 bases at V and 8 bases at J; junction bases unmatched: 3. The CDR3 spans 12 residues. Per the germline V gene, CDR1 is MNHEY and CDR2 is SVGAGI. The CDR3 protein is CASSYRTGKQYF. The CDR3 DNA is TGTGCCAGCAGTTACCGGACAGGCAAGCAGTACTTC.

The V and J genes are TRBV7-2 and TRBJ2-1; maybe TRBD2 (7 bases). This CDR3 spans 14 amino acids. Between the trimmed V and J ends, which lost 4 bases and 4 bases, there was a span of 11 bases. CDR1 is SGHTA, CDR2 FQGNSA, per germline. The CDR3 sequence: CASSSGGPYNEQFF. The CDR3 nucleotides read TGTGCCAGCAGCTCCGGGGGGCCTTACAATGAGCAGTTCTTC. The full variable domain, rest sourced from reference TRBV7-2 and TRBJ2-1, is GAGVSQSPSNKVTEKGKDVELRCDPISGHTALYWYRQSLGQGLEFLIYFQGNSAPDKSGLPSDRFSAERTGGSVSTLTIQRTQQEDSAVYLCASSSGGPYNEQFFGPGTRLTVL.

This CDR3 reads CASSEAQSSQYF. The CDR3 nucleotides read TGTGCCAGCAGTGAAGCGCAGAGTTCGCAGTACTTC. The chain is built from TRBV6-1 and TRBJ2-7; unclear D gene. The length of the CDR3 is 12 residues. The germline V gene has CDR1 MNHNS and CDR2 SASEGT. V was shortened by 0 bases and J by 9 bases, with 9 bases between the two germline ends.

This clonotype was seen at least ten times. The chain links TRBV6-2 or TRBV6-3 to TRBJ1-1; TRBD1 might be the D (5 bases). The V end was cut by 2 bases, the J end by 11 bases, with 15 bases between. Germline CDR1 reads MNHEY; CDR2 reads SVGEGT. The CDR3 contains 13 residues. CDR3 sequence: CASSYMLQGSAFF. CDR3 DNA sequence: TGTGCCAGCAGTTACATGTTGCAGGGTTCGGCTTTCTTT.